This T cell receptor (beta chain) comes out of a study of Ad26.COV2.S vaccination and SARS-CoV-2 variants. Study outcomes and limitations: Substantial response breadth was reportedly seen for spike-specific CD8+ and CD4+ T cells after vaccination. Breadth and depth estimates from TCRs may understate total T cell responses.

CDR1 and CDR2 (germline): MNHEY, SVGEGT. This CDR3 has 15 amino acids. V was clipped by 0 bases and J by 7 bases, with 13 bases between them. A word on this clone: The antigen is undetermined.

Treatment: about 20 received Ad26.COV2.S at low or high dose, single or two shots; 5 received placebo; per-sample allocation not given. Collection of samples fell on day 63 after the first vaccine or placebo injection. Donation came from an adult in Boston who was aged 18-55 years. Built on an Ad26 vector, the vaccine expressed Wuhan-strain SARS-CoV-2 spike. Clones were read by immunoSEQ multiplex PCR, and TCRdb kept only the in-frame ones, dropping some. The top ten clones hold just under 3% of a sample with under 250,000 clones, around 88% of them seen once. This receptor was identified in a person aged 18 to 59 who received the Ad26.COV2.S COVID-19 vaccine or a placebo. Sequences were derived from peripheral blood, sampled in a trial of Ad26.COV2.S vaccine versus placebo. The genes are TRBV6-2 or TRBV6-3 and TRBJ1-5; TRBD1 might be the D (5 bases). The CDR3 bases are TGTGCCAGCAGTTACTCGATGAGGGGAGGGCAGCCCCAGCATTTT. Its protein product is CASSYSMRGGQPQHF.